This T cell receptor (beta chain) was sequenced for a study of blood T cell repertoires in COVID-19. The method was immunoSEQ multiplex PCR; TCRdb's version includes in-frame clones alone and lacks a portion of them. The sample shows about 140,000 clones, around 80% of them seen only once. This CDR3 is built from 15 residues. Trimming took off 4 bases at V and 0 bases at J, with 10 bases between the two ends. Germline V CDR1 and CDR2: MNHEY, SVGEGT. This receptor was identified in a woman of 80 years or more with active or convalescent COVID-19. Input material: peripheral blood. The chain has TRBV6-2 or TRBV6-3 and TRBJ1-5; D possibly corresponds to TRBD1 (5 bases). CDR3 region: CASSLHRNSNQPQHF. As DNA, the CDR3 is TGTGCCAGCAGTTTACACAGGAATAGCAATCAGCCCCAGCATTTT.